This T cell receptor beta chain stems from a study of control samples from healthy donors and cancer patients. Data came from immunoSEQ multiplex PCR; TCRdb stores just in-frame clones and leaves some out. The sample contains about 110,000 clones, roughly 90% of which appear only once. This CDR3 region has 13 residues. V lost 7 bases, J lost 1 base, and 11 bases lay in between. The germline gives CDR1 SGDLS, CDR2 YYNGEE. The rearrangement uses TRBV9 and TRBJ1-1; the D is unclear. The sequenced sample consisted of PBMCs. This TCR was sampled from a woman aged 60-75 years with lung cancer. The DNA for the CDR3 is TGTGCCAGCGGGGAACAGCAGAACACTGAAGCTTTCTTT. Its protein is CASGEQQNTEAFF.